A selection of T cell receptor beta chains follows, all from one sample in a study of blood T cell repertoires in COVID-19. Generated by immunoSEQ multiplex PCR, the TCRdb table keeps only in-frame clones and is missing some. This sample yields around 250,000 clones, of which 70% to 90% are seen a single time; about 1.5% belongs to the top ten. The sample taken for sequencing was PBMCs or T cells enriched from blood (not recorded which). The receptors were gathered from a woman in her forties or fifties who had recovered from COVID-19. Both conserved end residues are part of each CDR3. A D gene is named only where the DNA matches it firmly. Clone size is stated in some rows and not others, as once, few, many or a class when expanded.

clone_size	j_call	d_call	v_call	cdr3_nt	cdr3_aa
once	TRBJ1-1	.	TRBV18	TGTGCCAGCTCACTGGGGCCGGCGAACACTGAAGCTTTCTTT	CASSLGPANTEAFF
.	TRBJ2-7	.	TRBV11-2	TGTGCCAGCAGCGAAAGACAGTTTACCTACGAGCAGTACTTC	CASSERQFTYEQYF
.	TRBJ2-7	.	TRBV6-2/TRBV6-3	TGTGCCAGCAGTTACTCGAGTAGCGTCTACTCCTACGAGCAGTACTTC	CASSYSSSVYSYEQYF
.	TRBJ1-5	TRBD1	TRBV7-2	TGTGCCAGCAGCCTGCTCGGACAGGGCCTCAATCAGCCCCAGCATTTT	CASSLLGQGLNQPQHF
.	TRBJ2-7	.	TRBV7-2	TGTGCCAGCAGCTGGAGGGTATCCTACGAGCAGTACTTC	CASSWRVSYEQYF
once	TRBJ1-2	.	TRBV28	TGTGCCAGCAGTCCAGTCCCGACTCCCTATGGCTACACCTTC	CASSPVPTPYGYTF
.	TRBJ2-7	.	TRBV2	TGTGCCAGCAGTGAGGGACTCTCCTTTAATTACGAGCAGTACTTC	CASSEGLSFNYEQYF
.	TRBJ1-4	.	TRBV28	TGTGCCAGCAGTCCCCGGGTGACTAATGAAAAACTGTTTTTT	CASSPRVTNEKLFF
few	TRBJ2-1	TRBD2	TRBV7-9	TGTGCCAGCAGCCCCCGACTAGCGGGGGCCCACAATGAGCAGTTCTTC	CASSPRLAGAHNEQFF
.	TRBJ1-6	.	TRBV28	TGTGCCAGTAGAAGCGGGGGGGGCGGGTTTCCTTCACCCCTCCACTTT	CASRSGGGGFPSPLHF
once	TRBJ1-3	.	TRBV7-2	TGTGCCAGCAGCCTCATATCCGGGGCTGGAAACACCATATATTTT	CASSLISGAGNTIYF
.	TRBJ2-7	.	TRBV5-1	TGCGCCAGCAGCTCCCAACTGACCTACGAGCAGTACTTC	CASSSQLTYEQYF
.	TRBJ2-7	TRBD2	TRBV2	TGTGCCAGCAGTGGGATTAGCGGGTCCCCGGGGGAGCAGTACTTC	CASSGISGSPGEQYF
.	TRBJ1-5	.	TRBV28	TGTGCCAGCAGTTTGCCCGACTATAGCAATCAGCCCCAGCATTTT	CASSLPDYSNQPQHF
.	TRBJ2-7	TRBD2	TRBV27	TGTGCCAGCAGTGGGACCGGGACTAGCGGCACCTACGAGCAGTACTTC	CASSGTGTSGTYEQYF
.	TRBJ2-3	.	TRBV1	TGCACCAGCAGCCAAGATTCGGGCGGGAGCTACACAGATACGCAGTATTTT	CTSSQDSGGSYTDTQYF
.	TRBJ1-4	TRBD1	TRBV28	TGTGCCAGCAAGGGACAGGGGGGTACTAATGAAAAACTGTTTTTT	CASKGQGGTNEKLFF
.	TRBJ1-1	.	TRBV19	TGTGCCAGTAGGGTACAGGGAATTGGTGAAGCTTTCTTT	CASRVQGIGEAFF
.	TRBJ2-5	.	TRBV28	TGTGCCAGCAGTTTACATGGTGCTGGCAGGCAAGAGACCCAGTACTTC	CASSLHGAGRQETQYF
.	TRBJ2-2	TRBD1	TRBV19	TGTGCCAGTAGTATCCTAGGACAGGGGGCTGGGGAGCTGTTTTTT	CASSILGQGAGELFF
.	TRBJ1-5	.	TRBV3-1/TRBV3-2	TGTGCCAGCAGCCAAGGGTACAGGAATCAGCCCCAGCATTTT	CASSQGYRNQPQHF
.	TRBJ2-3	TRBD2	TRBV10-1	TGCGCCAACCCTACCTACCATGCCCTAGCGGGGAACACAGATACGCAGTATTTT	CANPTYHALAGNTDTQYF
.	TRBJ2-7	TRBD2	TRBV4-3	TGCGCCAGCAGCCAAGACGTAGCGGGGAGCTCCTACGAGCAGTACTTC	CASSQDVAGSSYEQYF
.	TRBJ2-7	TRBD2	TRBV4-1	TGCGCCAGCAGCCAACCGACTAGCGGGAGGCTTGAGCAGTACTTC	CASSQPTSGRLEQYF
.	TRBJ1-1	.	TRBV28	TGTGCCAGCAGTTTGACAGGAAACACTGAAGCTTTCTTT	CASSLTGNTEAFF
.	TRBJ1-2	TRBD1	TRBV5-6	TGTGCCAGCAGCTTGGTCCGCTCTTATACAGGGGACTATGGCTACACCTTC	CASSLVRSYTGDYGYTF
once	TRBJ1-3	.	TRBV3-1/TRBV3-2	TGTGCCAGCAGCCTTGACAGGCTCTCTGGAAACACCATATATTTT	CASSLDRLSGNTIYF
few	TRBJ1-2	.	TRBV7-2	TGTGCCAGCAGCTTAGAGGGACTTTATGGCTACACCTTC	CASSLEGLYGYTF
.	TRBJ1-1	TRBD1	TRBV7-9	TGTGCCAGCAGCTTACATGTACAGGGGGGAACTGAAGCTTTCTTT	CASSLHVQGGTEAFF
.	TRBJ1-4	.	TRBV10-3	TGTGCCACTAGACAGAAAACTAATGAAAAACTGTTTTTT	CATRQKTNEKLFF
.	TRBJ1-5	.	TRBV7-9	TGTGCCAGCAGCTCCTGGGACACTAGCAATCAGCCCCAGCATTTT	CASSSWDTSNQPQHF
.	TRBJ2-7	.	TRBV7-9	TGTGCCAGCAGACCGTCGGTAGCGGTGGGCGAGCAGTACTTC	CASRPSVAVGEQYF
.	TRBJ2-1	TRBD2	TRBV2	TGTGCCAGTCGGCGGGAGGCCTACAATGAGCAGTTCTTC	CASRREAYNEQFF
.	TRBJ2-7	TRBD2	TRBV19	TGTGCCAGTAGTACTAGGACTAGCGGGAGCGACGAGCAGTACTTC	CASSTRTSGSDEQYF
.	TRBJ2-5	TRBD2	TRBV5-1	TGCGCCAGCAGCTTGGGGACTAGCGGGCAAGAGACCCAGTACTTC	CASSLGTSGQETQYF
.	TRBJ2-5	TRBD2	TRBV30	TGTGCCTGGAGTGTCGGGACTAGCGGGAGCGGTGAGACCCAGTACTTC	CAWSVGTSGSGETQYF
.	TRBJ2-7	.	TRBV7-9	TGTGCCAGCAGCTCCACAGGACGGAGCTACGAGCAGTACTTC	CASSSTGRSYEQYF